The entry that follows covers one TCR beta chain sequence. The table lists this clone with many counts. It lacks a known antigen. The read terminates 3 residues ahead of where the CDR3 ends, so the germline J gene completes it. These data come from a study of T cell clonality in common variable immunodeficiency (dated by TCRdb to the mid-2010s). Overall study results and their limits: CVID subjects shared fewer TCRbeta clones with each other than healthy controls did (p < 0.0001). Although equal DNA input was used, an average of about 75,000 unique sequences per sample was obtained for controls, compared with about 31,547 for CVID samples. CVID TCRbeta sequences were reported to have fewer deletions and N-nucleotide insertions and to lack highly modified clones with 13 or more V deletions. Patient heterogeneity within the CVID cohort put limits on correlating repertoire features with clinical complications. According to the authors, finding the cause of the higher clonality in CVID would require sequencing the repertoires of T cell subpopulations. TCRbeta clonality was higher in CVID subjects than in healthy controls (t-test p = 0.018), and the increase was most characteristic of about a third of subjects.

The CDR3 spans 17 residues, from the cysteine through the phenylalanine. Shown are 42 bases from within the CDR3, in frame from base 1. V has 1 base trimmed and J has 2 bases trimmed; junction bases matching no gene number 12. Sequences DFQATT (CDR1) and SNEGSKA (CDR2) are obtained from the germline V gene (reference sequence). Both CVID patients and healthy controls were predominantly of Caucasian heritage. Heparinized peripheral whole blood samples of roughly 5 to 8.5 ml were collected from each donor. Genomic DNA from adults with common variable immune deficiency (CVID) and from healthy adult controls was used to sequence TCRbeta CDR3 repertoires. The control group comprised approximately 22 healthy adult volunteers, around 12 female and approximately 10 male, aged about 23 to 75 years with a mean age of approximately 35. Diluted blood was subjected to density centrifugation over Hypaque 1077 or Ficoll-Paque for isolation of peripheral blood mononuclear cells. Unsorted mononuclear cells served as the source of genomic DNA, which was extracted either by Qiagen column purification or by a centrifugation-based method.

For sequencing input, CVID and control samples contributed equivalent amounts of genomic DNA. For every sample, a 60 bp segment covering the rearranged TCRbeta CDR3 region was amplified and then sequenced. The immunoSEQ assay, a bias-corrected multiplex PCR combined with high-throughput sequencing, was used for TCRbeta amplification. The paper's processing steps were these. Every unique nucleotide sequence counted as a clone and was annotated with V, D and J genes, copy number and frequency. Sequences were labeled productive if in frame, and non-productive if out of frame or containing stop codons. As previously described, clonality was calculated on the basis of Shannon's entropy. Mean CDR3 Kyte-Doolittle hydropathy was derived from the predicted amino acid sequences of productive clones. The R hclust function was used to hierarchically cluster scaled V gene usage with Manhattan distance and complete linkage. Clone sharing by CDR3 amino acid sequence was assessed by resampling 12 repertoires per group over 100 rounds. The repertoires were searched for 65 to 80 published EBV-specific and almost 250 published CMV-specific TCRbeta sequences. A couple of CVID samples yielding fewer than 10,000 sequences were excluded from analysis, leaving approximately 40 CVID repertoires. Entries here come from immuneACCESS through TCRdb and include only in-frame sequences with V and J called. Some clones fail to appear in such tables; in the studies checked, an unresolved V gene covers under half of the shortfall, and the cause of the remainder is unknown. V, J and clone size derive from that table, while D and trimming were established from the DNA sequence. The table puts 50,000 to 65,000 clones in this sample, none counted just once. The ten biggest clones cover 1.7% of the sample.

The chain was built from TRBV20-1 and TRBJ2-3, and 7 junctional nucleotides match TRBD2. What was sequenced was peripheral blood mononuclear cells. This sequence was found in a person aged 18 to 70 in good health. The sequenced CDR3 bases are TGCAGTGCTAGAGGCAGTGGGGGGAGCGGGACCACAGATACG. This codes for CSARGSGGSGTTDT. The whole CDR3 sequence is CSARGSGGSGTTDTQYF.